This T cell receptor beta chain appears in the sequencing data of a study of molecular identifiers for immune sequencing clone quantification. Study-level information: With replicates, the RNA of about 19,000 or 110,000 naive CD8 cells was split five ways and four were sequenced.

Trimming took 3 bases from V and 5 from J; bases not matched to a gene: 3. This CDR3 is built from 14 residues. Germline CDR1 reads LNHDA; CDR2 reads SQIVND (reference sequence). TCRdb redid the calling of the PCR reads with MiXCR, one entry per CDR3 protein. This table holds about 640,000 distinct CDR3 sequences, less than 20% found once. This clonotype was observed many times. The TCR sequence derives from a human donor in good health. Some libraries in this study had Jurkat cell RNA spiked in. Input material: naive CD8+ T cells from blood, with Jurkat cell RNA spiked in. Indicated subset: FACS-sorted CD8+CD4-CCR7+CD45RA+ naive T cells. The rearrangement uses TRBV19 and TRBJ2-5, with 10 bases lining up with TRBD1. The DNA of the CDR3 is TGTGCCAGTAGTATGACAGGGGGCGCGGAGACCCAGTACTTC. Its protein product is CASSMTGGAETQYF.